Listed here are 25 T cell receptor beta chains from one sample, sequenced in a study of OX40 agonist ivuxolimab in advanced cancers. The repertoire was sequenced with immunoSEQ multiplex PCR; TCRdb's copy has only in-frame clones and lacks some. The data contain over 40,000 clones, more than 70% of them singletons. Sequencing was performed on CD4+ or CD8+ T cells sorted from blood, taken in a trial of the OX40 agonist ivuxolimab. Receptors originate from an adult with an advanced solid tumor such as melanoma, head and neck, liver or kidney cancer.

The CDR3 loop is CASSIATQNTEAFF. CDR3 nucleotide sequence: TGTGCCAGTAGTATAGCCACACAGAACACTGAAGCTTTCTTT. V is TRBV19 and J is TRBJ1-1, with D unclear. The germline V gene encodes CDR1 LNHDA and CDR2 SQIVND (reference sequence). CDR3 size: 14 residues. V was cut by 1 base and J by 1 base, with 7 bases left in between.

The chain combines TRBV18 with TRBJ2-3; either TRBD1 or TRBD2 may fit D (6 bases each). Deletions cut 6 bases from V and 3 bases from J, with 19 bases between. The CDR3 runs to 16 residues. CDR1 and CDR2 from the germline V gene are KGHSH and LQKENI. CDR3: CASSPGGGRRTDTQYF. The DNA of the CDR3 is TGTGCCAGCTCCCCCGGAGGGGGGAGGAGGACAGATACGCAGTATTTT.

The CDR3 DNA follows: TGTGCCATCAGTGAGATAGGGACAGGGGGTAATTCACCCCTCCACTTT. It codes for CAISEIGTGGNSPLHF. The rearrangement joins TRBV10-3 to TRBJ1-6; 11 nucleotides align to TRBD1. CDR3 size: 16 residues. J lost 6 bases, V lost 2 bases, and 3 bases had no gene match. Germline V CDR1 and CDR2: ENHRY, SYGVKD.

V is TRBV19 and J is TRBJ2-2; D unclear. Germline V CDR1 and CDR2: LNHDA, SQIVND (reference sequence). This CDR3 comprises 13 residues. V was clipped by 4 bases and J by 6 bases, with 9 bases between them. CDR3 in amino acids: CASSTPWPGELFF. CDR3 nucleotides: TGTGCCAGTAGTACCCCTTGGCCCGGGGAGCTGTTTTTT.

The chain has TRBV9 and TRBJ1-5; D ambiguous. Germline loops: CDR1 SGDLS, CDR2 YYNGEE. V lost 4 bases to trimming and J lost 2 bases, with 10 bases between them. The CDR3 spans 14 residues. The CDR3 here is CASSPEGRNQPQHF. In DNA, the CDR3 is TGTGCCAGCAGCCCCGAAGGGCGCAATCAGCCCCAGCATTTT.

The genes are TRBV18 and TRBJ2-1, with 9 bases that match TRBD2. With 3 bases clipped from V and 9 bases from J, the junction kept 18 bases outside the gene matches. The CDR3 runs to 18 residues. Germline CDR1 is KGHSH and CDR2 is LQKENI. The CDR3 nucleotides are TGTGCCAGCTCACCGACCGGGGGGGCGGGAGGGCCGGTCGGTGAGCAGTTCTTC. Translated: CASSPTGGAGGPVGEQFF.

The chain joins TRBV4-1 to TRBJ2-1; TRBD2 matches at 13 bases. The V segment lost 0 bases and the J segment 6 bases; nucleotides outside the gene matches: 5. Per germline, CDR1 MGHRA and CDR2 YSYEKL. The CDR3 is made up of 17 amino acids. The CDR3 DNA reads as TGCGCCAGCAGCCAAGATCGGGGGACTAGCGGGGCCAATGAGCAGTTCTTC. Translating gives CASSQDRGTSGANEQFF.

This clone was seen only a few times. The chain uses TRBV20-1 and TRBJ1-1; D is unresolved. The V gene's germline CDR1 is DFQATT and CDR2 SNEGSKA (reference sequence). V gave up 8 bases and J gave up 0 bases, with 7 bases separating them. This CDR3 has 11 residues. CDR3 residues: CSSDLNTEAFF. The CDR3 nucleotides are TGCAGTTCCGATCTGAACACTGAAGCTTTCTTT.

The chain employs TRBV15 and TRBJ1-3; D uncertain. V was trimmed by 1 base and J by 3 bases, leaving 7 bases between them. The germline gives CDR1 LNHNV, CDR2 YYDKDF (reference sequence). The CDR3 is 14 amino acids. CDR3 bases: TGTGCCACCAGCAGAGCTCGGTTTGGAAACACCATATATTTT. Encoded protein: CATSRARFGNTIYF. Together with reference TRBV15 and TRBJ1-3, the CDR3 gives the full variable domain: DAMVIQNPRYQVTQFGKPVTLSCSQTLNHNVMYWYQQKSSQAPKLLFHYYDKDFNNEADTPDNFQSRRPNTSFCFLDIRSPGLGDTAMYLCATSRARFGNTIYFGEGSWLTVV.

The genes are TRBV7-6 and TRBJ2-3, with 7 bases that match TRBD2. V gave up 3 bases and J gave up 5 bases; unmatched junction bases: 5. CDR1 is SGHVS and CDR2 is FNYEAQ in the germline V gene. The CDR3 consists of 14 residues. CDR3 coding DNA: TGTGCCAGCAGCTTGACTAGCCATCAAGATACGCAGTATTTT. It codes for CASSLTSHQDTQYF.

This clone came up once. The chain joins TRBV6-6 to TRBJ2-7; 9 bases align to TRBD1. V dropped 4 bases and J dropped 3; count of bases not matched to a gene: 7. The CDR3 loop spans 15 amino acids. CDR1 is MNHNY, CDR2 SVGAGI, per germline (reference sequence). The CDR3 reads CASSWGGQGVYEQYF. Here the CDR3 DNA reads TGTGCCAGCAGTTGGGGGGGACAGGGCGTCTACGAGCAGTACTTC.

The rearrangement joins TRBV29-1 to TRBJ1-1, with a tentative D call TRBD1 (6 bases). There are 13 residues in the CDR3. CDR1 is SQVTM, CDR2 ANQGSEA, per germline. V was cut by 6 bases and J by 0 bases, with 11 bases left in between. CDR3 coding DNA: TGCAGCGTCCACAGGGAGGTGAACACTGAAGCTTTCTTT. Its translation: CSVHREVNTEAFF.

The gene calls are TRBV30 and TRBJ1-2; tentatively, D is TRBD1 (5 bases). CDR3 length: 13 amino acids. Trimming shortened V by 2 bases and J by 3 bases, and 10 bases separated the two germline ends. CDR1 is GTSNPN, CDR2 SVGIG, per germline (reference sequence). The CDR3, as DNA: TGTGCCTGGAGTTTGGACACGGACTATGGCTACACCTTC. Translated, it gives CAWSLDTDYGYTF.

J is TRBJ2-1 and V is TRBV7-3, with 10 positions matching TRBD2. CDR1 is SGHTA and CDR2 is FQGTGA in the germline V gene. J lost 7 bases, V lost 1 base, and 4 bases had no gene match. The CDR3 has 15 amino acids. The CDR3 region has the DNA TGTGCCAGCAGCTTAAAAGCGGGGGGGCCGAATGAGCAGTTCTTC. Its protein is CASSLKAGGPNEQFF.

Here the CDR3 DNA reads TGTGCCAGCAGTGAAGTTGCTACCTACGAGCAGTACTTC. Protein: CASSEVATYEQYF. The chain recombines TRBV25-1 with TRBJ2-7; D is unclear. The CDR3 loop spans 13 amino acids. Germline CDR1 is MGHDK and CDR2 is SYGVNS. Trimming pared 2 bases from V and 2 bases from J, leaving 7 bases between.

The chain joins TRBV6-5 to TRBJ1-2; 8 bases match TRBD1. The germline V gene has CDR1 MNHEY and CDR2 SVGAGI. The CDR3 runs 15 residues. V trimming: 0 bases; J trimming: 8 bases; junction bases outside the gene matches: 8. CDR3 region: CASSYSAGGVTGYTF. In nucleotides, the CDR3 is TGTGCCAGCAGTTACTCGGCAGGGGGCGTCACGGGCTACACCTTC.

This rearrangement joins TRBV7-9 to TRBJ1-3; 8 bases agree with TRBD1. J was trimmed by 5 bases and V by 3 bases; bases with no gene match: 3. Germline values: CDR1 SEHNR, CDR2 FQNEAQ (reference sequence). The CDR3 is 14 residues long. CDR3 DNA sequence: TGTGCCAGCAGCTTTGGACAGGGTCGAAACACCATATATTTT. Encoded protein: CASSFGQGRNTIYF.

This clone has only a few counts. The V call is TRBV18, the J call TRBJ1-2; 11 nucleotides line up with TRBD1. This CDR3 contains 15 residues. Germline V gene lookup returns CDR1 KGHSH and CDR2 LQKENI. After removal of 5 bases from V and 8 bases from J, the junction contained 10 bases not matched to a gene. This chain's CDR3 is CASSGQGARRKGYTF. CDR3 bases: TGTGCCAGCTCAGGACAGGGGGCGCGAAGGAAAGGCTACACCTTC.

The rearrangement joins TRBV2 to TRBJ1-1; D gene unclear. Germline CDR1 reads SNHLY; CDR2 reads FYNNEI. The V and J ends lost 6 bases and 4 bases respectively, with 9 bases between them. The length of the CDR3 is 12 residues. CDR3 sequence reads: CASRAGSTEAFF. In DNA form, the CDR3 reads TGTGCCAGCAGGGCCGGCAGCACTGAAGCTTTCTTT.

Note on this clone: This sample includes further DNA sequences coding for the same CDR3. DNA of the CDR3: TGTGCCAGCAGCCTGGCCGGGACTAGCGGAGAGACCCAGTACTTC. Amino acid sequence: CASSLAGTSGETQYF. J is TRBJ2-5 and V is TRBV5-8; 11 nucleotides match TRBD2. The germline gives CDR1 SGHTS, CDR2 YDEGEE. Unmatched junction bases numbered 6, after V lost 4 bases and J lost 4 bases. CDR3 size: 15 residues. The whole variable domain, filled in from reference TRBV5-8 and TRBJ2-5, reads EAGVTQSPTHLIKTRGQQATLRCSPISGHTSVYWYQQALGLGLQFLLWYDEGEERNRGNFPPRFSGRQFPNYSSELNVNALELEDSALYLCASSLAGTSGETQYFGPGTRLLVL.

The genes are TRBV6-1 and TRBJ2-7, with a tentative D call TRBD2 (6 bases). Germline CDR1 is MNHNS and CDR2 is SASEGT. V was cut by 6 bases and J by 5 bases, with 11 bases left in between. The CDR3 has 12 amino acids. In DNA form, the CDR3 reads TGTGCCAGCAGAGGGAGGATGGACGAGCAGTACTTC. This encodes CASRGRMDEQYF.

The rearrangement joins TRBV5-1 to TRBJ2-2; D not certain. The CDR3 spans 17 residues. CDR1 and CDR2 (germline): SGHRS, YFSETQ. Trimming cost V 2 bases and J 1 base, with 15 bases left between them. The CDR3 is CASSFRLRTLNTGELFF. The CDR3 region has the DNA TGCGCCAGCAGCTTCCGTCTCAGGACGCTGAACACCGGGGAGCTGTTTTTT.

V is TRBV7-2 and J is TRBJ1-5; D unresolved. The CDR3 spans 12 residues. With 5 bases removed from V and 6 bases from J, the gap between germline ends came to 8 bases. The V gene's germline CDR1 is SGHTA and CDR2 FQGNSA. The CDR3 loop is CASSPQGQPQHF. The CDR3 DNA is TGTGCCAGCAGCCCGCAAGGTCAGCCCCAGCATTTT.

The rearrangement joins TRBV9 to TRBJ2-3, with D maybe TRBD1 (7 bases). This CDR3 is 14 amino acids long. V was cut by 0 bases and J by 6 bases, with 11 bases left in between. The germline CDR1 and CDR2 sequences are SGDLS and YYNGEE. As DNA, the CDR3 is TGTGCCAGCAGCGTAGCCCCAGGGGGGGATACGCAGTATTTT. Amino acid sequence: CASSVAPGGDTQYF.

The CDR3 protein is CSVEVSQGGRGLGKLFF. CDR3 in DNA: TGCAGCGTTGAGGTTTCTCAGGGGGGAAGAGGCTTGGGAAAACTGTTTTTT. This chain uses TRBV29-1 with TRBJ1-4, with 7 bases fitting TRBD1. The CDR3 runs to 17 residues. Germline CDR1 and CDR2: SQVTM and ANQGSEA. V lost 3 bases, J lost 10 bases, and 20 bases stayed unmatched.